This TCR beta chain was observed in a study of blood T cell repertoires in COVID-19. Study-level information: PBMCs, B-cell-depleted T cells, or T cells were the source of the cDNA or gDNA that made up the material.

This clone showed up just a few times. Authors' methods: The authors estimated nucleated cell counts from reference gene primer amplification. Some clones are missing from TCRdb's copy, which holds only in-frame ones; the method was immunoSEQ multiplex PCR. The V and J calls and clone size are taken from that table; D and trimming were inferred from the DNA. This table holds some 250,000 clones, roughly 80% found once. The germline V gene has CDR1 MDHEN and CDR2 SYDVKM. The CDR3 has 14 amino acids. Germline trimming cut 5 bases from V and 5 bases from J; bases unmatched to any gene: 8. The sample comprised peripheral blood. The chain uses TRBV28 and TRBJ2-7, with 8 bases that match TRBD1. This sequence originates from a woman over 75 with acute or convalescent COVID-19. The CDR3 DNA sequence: TGTGCCAGCAGTGCATCAGGGGGCTCGAACGAGCAGTACTTC. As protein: CASSASGGSNEQYF.